Listed here are 26 T cell receptor beta chains from one sample, sequenced in a study of blood T cell repertoires in COVID-19. The repertoire was sequenced with immunoSEQ multiplex PCR; TCRdb's copy has only in-frame clones and lacks some. The sample shows 150,000 to 200,000 clones, roughly 77% of them seen only once. Sequences were obtained from PBMCs or T cells enriched from blood (not recorded which). The receptors shown here come from a woman aged 50 to 65 with acute COVID-19.

This chain joins TRBV21-1 and TRBJ2-1; the D call TRBD1 from the table was never checked on the DNA. TRBV21-1 counts as a pseudogene. There are 21 residues in the CDR3. The chain's CDR3 is CASSKVVGQGGFWGKTNEQFF. The CDR3 nucleotides read TGTGCCAGCAGCAAAGTCGTCGGGCAGGGGGGTTTCTGGGGTAAAACTAATGAGCAGTTCTTC.

The V gene is TRBV5-4, the J gene TRBJ1-3; 7 bases fit TRBD1. The germline gives CDR1 SGHNT, CDR2 YYREEE (reference sequence). The CDR3 runs to 14 residues. The trim removed 5 bases at V and 3 bases at J, leaving 5 bases unmatched. CDR3 nucleotides: TGTGCCAGCAGGCCGACAGGGAATGGAAACACCATATATTTT. This codes for CASRPTGNGNTIYF.

CDR3 amino acids: CASNEHSGGAISTDTQYF. Here the CDR3 DNA reads TGTGCCAGCAATGAACATAGCGGGGGGGCGATCAGCACAGATACGCAGTATTTT. The chain links TRBV28 to TRBJ2-3, with 11 bases fitting TRBD2. The junction had 12 bases not matched to a gene; V was cut back by 7 bases and J by 0 bases. This CDR3 comprises 18 residues. From germline, CDR1 is MDHEN and CDR2 SYDVKM.

The V gene is TRBV5-5, the J gene TRBJ1-1, with D possibly being TRBD1 (6 bases). The germline gives CDR1 SGHKS, CDR2 YYEKEE (reference sequence). This CDR3 has 14 residues. The ends were cut back, 4 bases at V and 1 base at J, with 11 bases in the middle. The CDR3 loop is CASSRRGQNTEAFF. The CDR3, as DNA: TGTGCCAGCAGCAGAAGGGGACAGAACACTGAAGCTTTCTTT.

The chain couples TRBV28 to TRBJ1-4; D is unclear. Trimming removed 5 bases at V and 5 bases at J, with 15 bases between. This CDR3 is built from 15 residues. The germline V gene has CDR1 MDHEN and CDR2 SYDVKM. CDR3 nucleotide sequence: TGTGCCAGCAGTCCCGGAGGGAAGGGAAATGAAAAACTGTTTTTT. Protein product: CASSPGGKGNEKLFF.

V gene TRBV5-1 combines with J gene TRBJ1-2; 7 bases line up with TRBD1. V was clipped by 4 bases and J by 2 bases; unmatched bases: 14. In germline, CDR1 is SGHRS, CDR2 YFSETQ. The CDR3 length is 17 residues. The CDR3 loop is CASSPQGPGQLNYGYTF. The CDR3 DNA is TGCGCCAGCAGCCCCCAGGGCCCGGGACAGCTCAACTATGGCTACACCTTC.

The CDR3 DNA is TGTGCCAGCAGCTTAGTTCAGGTTGTGAGAGAGGTGACAGGCCCTTATGGCTACACCTTC. Protein product: CASSLVQVVREVTGPYGYTF. V is TRBV7-8 and J is TRBJ1-2, with D maybe TRBD1 (6 bases). The germline V gene has CDR1 SGHVS and CDR2 FQNEAQ. V was shortened by 1 base and J by 5 bases, with 29 bases between the two germline ends. CDR3 length: 20 amino acids.

The CDR3 sequence: CAWEREVGLWGYGGYTF. The CDR3 DNA reads as TGTGCCTGGGAGAGGGAAGTGGGACTGTGGGGGTATGGCGGCTACACCTTC. The chain uses TRBV30 and TRBJ1-2, with a tentative D call TRBD1 (5 bases). Germline CDR1 and CDR2: GTSNPN and SVGIG (reference sequence). CDR3 length: 17 residues. V was trimmed by 5 bases and J by 8 bases, leaving 30 bases between them.

This chain connects TRBV7-2 to TRBJ1-4; 9 bases are a match to TRBD1. This CDR3 spans 14 amino acids. Germline CDR1 is SGHTA and CDR2 is FQGNSA. The junction had 7 bases not matched to a gene; V was cut back by 5 bases and J by 9 bases. In nucleotides, the CDR3 is TGTGCCAGCAGCGACCCGGGACAGGGTCAAAAACTGTTTTTT. Its translation is CASSDPGQGQKLFF. The full variable domain, its missing parts supplied by reference TRBV7-2 and TRBJ1-4, is GAGVSQSPSNKVTEKGKDVELRCDPISGHTALYWYRQSLGQGLEFLIYFQGNSAPDKSGLPSDRFSAERTGGSVSTLTIQRTQQEDSAVYLCASSDPGQGQKLFFGSGTQLSVL.

A single count supports this clone. This rearrangement joins TRBV4-1 to TRBJ2-1; 16 nucleotides agree with TRBD2. The CDR3 is 18 amino acids. V lost 3 bases, J lost 7 bases, and 9 bases stayed unmatched. CDR1 is MGHRA and CDR2 is YSYEKL in the germline V gene. The CDR3 sequence: CASSHPGTSGGAGNEQFF. CDR3 in DNA: TGCGCCAGCAGCCACCCCGGGACTAGCGGGGGGGCCGGTAATGAGCAGTTCTTC.

The J gene is TRBJ1-4, the V gene TRBV3-1 (or the pseudogene TRBV3-2); possibly TRBD1 for D (5 bases). V was cut by 4 bases and J by 0 bases, with 21 bases left in between. CDR3 size: 19 residues. The germline V gene has CDR1 LGHDT and CDR2 YNNKEL (reference sequence). The CDR3: CASSLRGSGGDSTNEKLFF. CDR3 sequence (DNA): TGTGCCAGCAGCCTAAGGGGATCGGGAGGGGATTCAACTAATGAAAAACTGTTTTTT.

The chain links TRBV7-6 to TRBJ1-3; D is unclear. CDR3 length: 13 amino acids. Germline V lookup: CDR1 SGHVS, CDR2 FNYEAQ. V gave up 5 bases and J gave up 0 bases, with 5 bases separating them. This CDR3 is CASSLSSGNTIYF. DNA of the CDR3: TGTGCCAGCAGCCTAAGCTCTGGAAACACCATATATTTT. The full variable domain, rest sourced from reference TRBV7-6 and TRBJ1-3, is GAGVSQSPRYKVTKRGQDVALRCDPISGHVSLYWYRQALGQGPEFLTYFNYEAQQDKSGLPNDRFSAERPEGSISTLTIQRTEQRDSAMYRCASSLSSGNTIYFGEGSWLTVV.

The genes are TRBV19 and TRBJ1-6, with 10 bases that match TRBD1. Germline V gene data show CDR1 as LNHDA and CDR2 as SQIVND (reference sequence). With 3 bases clipped from V and 10 bases from J, the junction kept 3 bases outside the gene matches. The CDR3 extends over 14 amino acids. The CDR3 DNA follows: TGTGCCAGTAGTATGGGACAGGGGTCGTCACCCCTCCACTTT. Protein: CASSMGQGSSPLHF.

V usage is TRBV27 and J usage is TRBJ2-3; 7 bases line up with TRBD1. This CDR3 has 15 residues. With 3 bases clipped from V and 5 bases from J, the junction kept 8 bases outside the gene matches. In germline, CDR1 is MNHEY, CDR2 SMNVEV (reference sequence). The CDR3 protein is CASSLVQGVVDTQYF. The CDR3 DNA reads as TGTGCCAGCAGTTTGGTGCAGGGGGTCGTAGATACGCAGTATTTT.

The chain links TRBV5-4 to TRBJ1-2; no definite D call. The germline V and J ends were trimmed by 7 bases and 0 bases, with 19 bases remaining between them. The V gene's germline CDR1 is SGHNT and CDR2 YYREEE (reference sequence). This CDR3 is 16 amino acids long. The CDR3 sequence: CASFVGGGVTNYGYTF. CDR3 DNA sequence: TGTGCCAGCTTCGTAGGCGGCGGAGTCACTAACTATGGCTACACCTTC.

The rearrangement links TRBV10-2 to TRBJ1-6; D is possibly TRBD1 (6 bases). V gave up 6 bases and J gave up 5 bases, with 8 bases separating them. The CDR3 runs to 13 residues. From germline, CDR1 is WSHSY and CDR2 SAAADI. CDR3 amino acids: CASRNRDNSPLHF. The CDR3 DNA reads TGCGCCAGCAGAAACAGGGATAATTCACCCCTCCACTTT.

The chain couples TRBV7-9 to TRBJ1-1; TRBD1 matches 8 bases. The CDR3 spans 16 residues. V lost 7 bases to trimming and J lost 3 bases; unmatched junction nucleotides: 13. Germline-derived CDR1 and CDR2 are SEHNR and FQNEAQ (reference sequence). The CDR3 nucleotides are TGTGCCAGCACCGTGGACAGGGCGGTGGTTCACACTGAAGCTTTCTTT. Its translation is CASTVDRAVVHTEAFF. The entire variable domain, with the rest obtained from reference TRBV7-9 and TRBJ1-1, is as follows: DTGVSQNPRHKITKRGQNVTFRCDPISEHNRLYWYRQTLGQGPEFLTYFQNEAQLEKSRLLSDRFSAERPKGSFSTLEIQRTEQGDSAMYLCASTVDRAVVHTEAFFGQGTRLTVV.

This clone has a handful of counts. V gene TRBV19 combines with J gene TRBJ1-5, with 7 bases matching TRBD1. The germline CDR1 and CDR2 sequences are LNHDA and SQIVND (reference sequence). V dropped 7 bases and J dropped 11; count of bases not matched to a gene: 17. CDR3 size: 15 residues. CDR3 in amino acids: CASTQVGQSQTAQHF. Here the CDR3 DNA reads TGTGCCAGTACCCAAGTGGGACAGTCCCAGACGGCCCAGCATTTT.

This rearrangement joins TRBV18 to TRBJ1-5, with 9 bases aligning to TRBD1. CDR1 is KGHSH and CDR2 is LQKENI in the germline V gene. The CDR3 sequence is 14 residues long. With V trimmed by 3 bases and J by 6 bases, 3 bases remained unmatched. The DNA for the CDR3 is TGTGCCAGCTCACCCACAGGGGGCGGTCAGCCCCAGCATTTT. Amino acid sequence: CASSPTGGGQPQHF.

The V call is TRBV29-1, the J call TRBJ1-2, with 9 positions matching TRBD1. This CDR3 has 13 residues. Unmatched junction bases numbered 4, after V lost 4 bases and J lost 4 bases. Per germline, CDR1 SQVTM and CDR2 ANQGSEA. This chain's CDR3 is CSVGWDRAYGYTF. CDR3 DNA sequence: TGCAGCGTTGGTTGGGACAGGGCCTATGGCTACACCTTC.

V is TRBV7-2 and J is TRBJ1-4; D is perhaps TRBD1 (5 bases). Germline loops: CDR1 SGHTA, CDR2 FQGNSA. This CDR3 is built from 14 residues. V was cut by 4 bases and J by 9 bases, with 15 bases left in between. This CDR3 is CASSSQGGQKKLFF. DNA for the CDR3: TGTGCCAGCAGCTCTCAAGGTGGACAAAAAAAACTGTTTTTT.

The chain recombines TRBV7-2 with TRBJ1-5, with a weak D call TRBD1 (5 bases). V dropped 1 base and J dropped 1 base, with 14 bases sitting between them. The V gene's germline CDR1 is SGHTA and CDR2 FQGNSA. This CDR3 is 17 amino acids long. The CDR3 loop is CASSLGPGKGSNQPQHF. The DNA for the CDR3 is TGTGCCAGCAGCTTAGGGCCAGGGAAGGGGAGCAATCAGCCCCAGCATTTT.

The chain uses TRBV6-5 and TRBJ2-1, with 8 bases matching TRBD2. Germline values: CDR1 MNHEY, CDR2 SVGAGI. V was clipped by 6 bases and J by 13 bases; unmatched bases: 14. The CDR3 consists of 14 residues. The CDR3 DNA sequence: TGTGCCAGCAGGAGGCGGGGGGCCCTATCCCTACAGTTCTTC. It is translated as CASRRRGALSLQFF.

The genes are TRBV19 and TRBJ1-3; 7 bases align to TRBD1. The CDR3 runs 15 residues. The germline V gene has CDR1 LNHDA and CDR2 SQIVND (reference sequence). The junction had 8 bases not matched to a gene; V was cut back by 5 bases and J by 4 bases. CDR3 residues: CASSLVQGSGNTIYF. The CDR3 nucleotides are TGTGCCAGTAGTCTCGTACAGGGGTCCGGAAACACCATATATTTT.

This chain joins TRBV6-1 and TRBJ2-5; possible D gene TRBD2, 6 bases. Germline assignment: CDR1 MNHNS and CDR2 SASEGT. The CDR3 totals 14 residues. Trimming took 3 bases from V and 3 from J, leaving 11 bases between them. The CDR3 spells CASSELGEEETQYF. The CDR3 nucleotides are TGTGCCAGCAGTGAGCTAGGGGAGGAAGAGACCCAGTACTTC.

In this sample, this clone turned up once. The gene calls are TRBV6-5 and TRBJ1-1; TRBD1 matches 9 bases. There are 15 residues in the CDR3. In germline, CDR1 is MNHEY, CDR2 SVGAGI. V shed 6 bases and J 1 base; nucleotides not matched to a gene: 6. CDR3 loop: CASRVTGGRNTEAFF. In DNA, the CDR3 is TGTGCCAGCAGGGTGACAGGGGGGCGGAACACTGAAGCTTTCTTT.